The 22 T cell receptor beta chains below were found in one sample sequenced in a study of persistence of HIV-infected CD4 T cells (TCRdb year 2020). TCRbeta repertoires were sequenced from genomic DNA with the immunoSEQ hsTCRB assay version 4 in survey mode. This is the immuneACCESS table as TCRdb keeps it, with only in-frame sequences that have V and J called. A part of the clones is gone; compared with another copy, unresolved V genes explain less than half, and the rest is unexplained. The table for this sample lists under 40,000 clones; around 70% of them were counted only once. 1.4% of the sample comes from the top ten. The antigens of these receptors remain unknown. Explained via the paper, the treatment or condition label denotes: suppressive antiretroviral therapy. A pool of overlapping 15-mer peptides from HIV-1 Gag, at 1 ug per peptide per mL, was used to stimulate the cells. Responding CD4+ T cells were sorted by upregulation of both CD40 ligand and CD69.

Source: CD4+ T cells sorted from PBMCs after roughly 17-hour stimulation, taken from a patient who received antiretroviral therapy. The cell subset or site label corresponds to: CD40L+CD69+ CD4 T cells responding to HIV-1 Gag peptides. The source is an adult man with HIV who was CMV-seropositive.

V is TRBV7-9 and J is TRBJ2-7; TRBD1 matches at 7 bases. Per the germline V gene, CDR1 is SEHNR and CDR2 is FQNEAQ (reference sequence). V dropped 5 bases and J dropped 3; count of bases not matched to a gene: 7. The CDR3 extends over 14 amino acids. The CDR3 spells CASSRRQGLYEQYF. In DNA form, the CDR3 reads TGTGCCAGCAGCCGGAGACAGGGCCTCTACGAGCAGTACTTC.

The chain uses TRBV6-6 and TRBJ2-7; maybe TRBD1 (5 bases). The CDR3 contains 13 residues. Germline V gives CDR1 MNHNY, CDR2 SVGAGI (reference sequence). V lost 6 bases to trimming and J lost 4 bases, with 13 bases between them. CDR3 in DNA: TGTGCCAGCAGCCCCCGGCAGGGTTACGAGCAGTACTTC. Its translation is CASSPRQGYEQYF.

This clone was observed a few times. The chain carries TRBV7-6 and TRBJ2-3, with D tentatively TRBD1 or TRBD2 (6 bases each). This CDR3 is 15 amino acids long. Germline V lookup: CDR1 SGHVS, CDR2 FNYEAQ. The V end lost 4 bases, the J end lost 2 bases, and 13 bases lay between the germline ends. The CDR3: CASSSSGGPTDTQYF. As DNA, the CDR3 is TGTGCCAGCAGCTCGTCCGGGGGCCCCACAGATACGCAGTATTTT.

The rearrangement uses TRBV19 and TRBJ2-1; maybe TRBD1 (5 bases). The CDR3 contains 16 residues. V shed 7 bases and J shed 4 bases, with 20 bases lying between them. CDR1 and CDR2 from the germline V gene are LNHDA and SQIVND (reference sequence). CDR3: CASKGLLGDAYNEQFF. CDR3 nucleotides: TGTGCCAGTAAAGGGCTTTTAGGGGATGCGTACAATGAGCAGTTCTTC.

The chain recombines TRBV9 with TRBJ2-2; the D gene is possibly TRBD2 (6 bases). The CDR3 is 18 residues long. The germline V gene encodes CDR1 SGDLS and CDR2 YYNGEE. With 0 bases removed from V and 1 base from J, the gap between germline ends came to 16 bases. CDR3: CASSVGGLPGQNTGELFF. DNA of the CDR3: TGTGCCAGCAGCGTAGGGGGACTCCCCGGACAGAACACCGGGGAGCTGTTTTTT. The variable domain in full, completed from reference TRBV9 and TRBJ2-2, reads DSGVTQTPKHLITATGQRVTLRCSPRSGDLSVYWYQQSLDQGLQFLIQYYNGEERAKGNILERFSAQQFPDLHSELNLSSLELGDSALYFCASSVGGLPGQNTGELFFGEGSRLTVL.

This clone was seen only a few times. The V and J genes are TRBV7-9 and TRBJ2-7, with 7 bases that match TRBD2. The V gene's germline CDR1 is SEHNR and CDR2 FQNEAQ (reference sequence). J lost 5 bases, V lost 3 bases, and 7 bases had no gene match. The CDR3 runs 14 residues. The CDR3 is CASSLREIIDEQYF. The CDR3 DNA reads TGTGCCAGCAGCTTGCGGGAGATCATAGACGAGCAGTACTTC.

Comment on this clone: Compared with germline, one end of the junction differs, possibly owing to a read error. The V and J genes are TRBV9 and TRBJ1-5; TRBD1 matches 8 bases. The germline V gene encodes CDR1 SGDLS and CDR2 YYNGEE. The CDR3 contains 17 residues. This CDR3 is CASSLGGGGQVNKPQHF. The CDR3 bases are TGTGCCAGCAGCCTTGGAGGGGGGGGACAGGTCAATAAGCCCCAGCATTTT.

V usage is TRBV7-2 and J usage is TRBJ1-5; maybe TRBD1 (5 bases). In germline, CDR1 is SGHTA, CDR2 FQGNSA. Trimming took 3 bases from V and 4 from J, leaving 7 bases between them. This CDR3 has 13 residues. CDR3 nucleotides: TGTGCCAGCAGCTTTAGACAGAATCAGCCCCAGCATTTT. Its protein product is CASSFRQNQPQHF.

The chain combines TRBV4-2 with TRBJ2-3; 9 bases match TRBD2. The CDR3 consists of 15 residues. Trimming cost V 1 base and J 4 bases; bases outside gene matches: 3. CDR1 is LGHNA, CDR2 YNFKEQ, per germline. The CDR3 sequence: CASSQGRGGADTQYF. The CDR3 DNA is TGTGCCAGCAGCCAAGGGCGCGGGGGGGCAGATACGCAGTATTTT.

The chain recombines TRBV5-1 with TRBJ2-3, with TRBD2 identical over 10 bases. Trimming removed 3 bases from V and 3 bases from J; junction bases left unmatched: 1. The CDR3 is 14 amino acids. CDR1 is SGHRS, CDR2 YFSETQ, per germline. Here the CDR3 reads CASSSAGGTDTQYF. In DNA form, the CDR3 reads TGCGCCAGCAGCTCAGCGGGGGGGACAGATACGCAGTATTTT.

The chain recombines TRBV6-1 with TRBJ2-7, with D tentatively TRBD1 (5 bases). CDR1 and CDR2 (germline): MNHNS, SASEGT. The CDR3 is made up of 14 amino acids. V lost 1 base and J lost 4, with 11 bases in between. CDR3 residues: CASSEGVQGYEQYF. CDR3 DNA sequence: TGTGCCAGCAGTGAAGGAGTCCAGGGATACGAGCAGTACTTC.

Written as DNA, the CDR3 is TGCGCCAGCAGCCAAGGTTCCGGAGCCCCTAACTATGGCTACACCTTC. This codes for CASSQGSGAPNYGYTF. V gene TRBV4-1 combines with J gene TRBJ1-2; no firm D call. This CDR3 contains 16 residues. V lost 1 base, J lost 0 bases, and 12 bases lay in between. Germline CDR1 and CDR2: MGHRA and YSYEKL.

The V and J genes are TRBV6-5 and TRBJ1-5; the D gene is possibly TRBD1 (5 bases). With 0 bases removed from V and 4 bases from J, the gap between germline ends came to 10 bases. The CDR3 runs to 15 residues. CDR1 is MNHEY and CDR2 is SVGAGI in the germline V gene. The CDR3 spells CASSYSGTDNQPQHF. CDR3 bases: TGTGCCAGCAGTTACTCGGGGACTGATAATCAGCCCCAGCATTTT.

By sample share, this clone is medium-sized (0.01 to 0.1%). The V and J genes are TRBV19 and TRBJ1-4, with unresolved D. Trimming took off 7 bases at V and 0 bases at J, with 12 bases between the two ends. This CDR3 spans 15 amino acids. CDR1 is LNHDA, CDR2 SQIVND, per germline (reference sequence). The CDR3 loop reads CASKRDDATNEKLFF. The CDR3 nucleotides read TGTGCCAGTAAGAGGGATGATGCAACTAATGAAAAACTGTTTTTT.

By sample share, this clone is medium-sized (0.01 to 0.1%). V and J are TRBV28 and TRBJ1-2; 9 nucleotides line up with TRBD1. Germline V gene lookup returns CDR1 MDHEN and CDR2 SYDVKM. This CDR3 is 14 amino acids long. V dropped 6 bases and J dropped 2; count of bases not matched to a gene: 4. CDR3 protein: CASRVQGANYGYTF. The DNA of the CDR3 is TGTGCCAGCAGGGTACAGGGGGCAAACTATGGCTACACCTTC.

The chain employs TRBV5-4 and TRBJ2-1; D may be TRBD2 (6 bases). Deletions cut 0 bases from V and 9 bases from J, with 10 bases between. The CDR3 spans 13 residues. The V gene's germline CDR1 is SGHNT and CDR2 YYREEE (reference sequence). CDR3 sequence reads: CASSLAGSGEQFF. Here the CDR3 DNA reads TGTGCCAGCAGCTTGGCCGGGAGTGGTGAGCAGTTCTTC.

This clone was detected only a few times. The J gene is TRBJ1-2, the V gene TRBV28; D gene uncertain. Trimming stripped 3 bases from V and 7 bases from J, with 9 bases between. The CDR3 is made up of 12 amino acids. Germline CDR1 MDHEN, CDR2 SYDVKM. The CDR3 region has the DNA TGTGCCAGCAGTTTCTTGGGGTTTGGCTACACCTTC. This encodes CASSFLGFGYTF.

The genes are TRBV6-5 and TRBJ1-1; no firm D call. This CDR3 has 11 amino acids. V was shortened by 5 bases and J by 3 bases, with 4 bases between the two germline ends. Germline V gives CDR1 MNHEY, CDR2 SVGAGI. CDR3 nucleotides: TGTGCCAGCAGTCAGGACACTGAAGCTTTCTTT. Its translation: CASSQDTEAFF.

The V and J genes are TRBV27 and TRBJ1-6; a possible D gene is TRBD1 (5 bases). The V end was cut by 4 bases, the J end by 7 bases, with 17 bases between. Germline assignment: CDR1 MNHEY and CDR2 SMNVEV (reference sequence). The length of the CDR3 is 16 residues. The CDR3 nucleotides are TGTGCCAGCAGTTCGGCCAGGGATATAGGGAATTCACCCCTCCACTTT. This encodes CASSSARDIGNSPLHF.

CDR3: CASSVVAFSEQYF. CDR3 nucleotides: TGTGCCAGCAGCGTAGTGGCATTTTCCGAGCAGTACTTC. This chain links TRBV9 with TRBJ2-7; D gene ambiguous. V lost 0 bases to trimming and J lost 6 bases, with 10 bases between them. Germline lookup yields CDR1 SGDLS and CDR2 YYNGEE. The CDR3 covers 13 residues.

The chain joins TRBV29-1 to TRBJ2-1; TRBD1 matches at 9 bases. This CDR3 is 14 amino acids long. Trimming removed 7 bases from V and 8 bases from J; junction bases left unmatched: 12. CDR1 and CDR2 (germline): SQVTM, ANQGSEA. The CDR3 sequence: CSGGHRGQLDEQFF. For the CDR3, the DNA is TGCAGCGGGGGGCACAGGGGGCAATTGGATGAGCAGTTCTTC.

This clone was recorded once. The chain joins TRBV7-9 to TRBJ1-2; tentatively, D is TRBD1 (6 bases). From germline, CDR1 is SEHNR and CDR2 FQNEAQ (reference sequence). Trimming left V 4 bases short and J 8 bases short, with 8 bases between. The CDR3 contains 11 residues. The CDR3 sequence: CASSYRDGYTF. CDR3 DNA: TGTGCCAGCAGCTACAGGGACGGCTACACCTTC.